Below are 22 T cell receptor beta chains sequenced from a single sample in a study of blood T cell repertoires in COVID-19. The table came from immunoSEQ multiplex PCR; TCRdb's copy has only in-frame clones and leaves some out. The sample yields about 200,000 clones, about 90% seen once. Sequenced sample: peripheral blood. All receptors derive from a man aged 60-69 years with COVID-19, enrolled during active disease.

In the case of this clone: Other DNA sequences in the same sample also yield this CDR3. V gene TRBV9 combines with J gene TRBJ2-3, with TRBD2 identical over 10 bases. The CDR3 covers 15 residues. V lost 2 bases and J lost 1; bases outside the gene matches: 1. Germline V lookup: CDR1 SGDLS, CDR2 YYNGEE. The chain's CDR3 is CASSVGTSGTDTQYF. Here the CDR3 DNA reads TGTGCCAGCAGCGTTGGGACTAGCGGCACAGATACGCAGTATTTT.

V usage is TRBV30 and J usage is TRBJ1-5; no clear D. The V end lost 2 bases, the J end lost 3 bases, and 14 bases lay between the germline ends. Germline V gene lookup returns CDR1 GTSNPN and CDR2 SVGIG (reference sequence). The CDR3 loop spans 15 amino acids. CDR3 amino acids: CAWSNTPTINQPQHF. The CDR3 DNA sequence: TGTGCCTGGAGTAATACCCCCACTATCAATCAGCCCCAGCATTTT.

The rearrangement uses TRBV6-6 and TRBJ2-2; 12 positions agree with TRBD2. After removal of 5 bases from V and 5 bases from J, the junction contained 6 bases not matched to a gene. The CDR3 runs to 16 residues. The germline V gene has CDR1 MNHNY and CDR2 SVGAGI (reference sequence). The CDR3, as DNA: TGTGCCAGCAGTAGCCCTAGCGGGGGGGCAACCGGGGAGCTGTTTTTT. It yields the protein CASSSPSGGATGELFF.

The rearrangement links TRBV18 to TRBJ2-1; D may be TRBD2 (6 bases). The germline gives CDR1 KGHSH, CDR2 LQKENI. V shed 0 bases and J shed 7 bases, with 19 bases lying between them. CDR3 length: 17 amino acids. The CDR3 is CASSPPGASGSRNEQFF. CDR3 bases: TGTGCCAGCTCACCACCGGGTGCGAGCGGGTCTCGGAATGAGCAGTTCTTC.

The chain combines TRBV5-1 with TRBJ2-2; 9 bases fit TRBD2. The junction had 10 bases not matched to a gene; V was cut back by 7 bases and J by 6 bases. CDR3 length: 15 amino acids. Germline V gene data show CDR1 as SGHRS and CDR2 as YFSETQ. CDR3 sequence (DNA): TGCGCCAGCCGAATAGCGGGAGTTGACGCCGGGGAGCTGTTTTTT. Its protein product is CASRIAGVDAGELFF. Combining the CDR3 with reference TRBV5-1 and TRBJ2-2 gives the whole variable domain KAGVTQTPRYLIKTRGQQVTLSCSPISGHRSVSWYQQTPGQGLQFLFEYFSETQRNKGNFPGRFSGRQFSNSRSEMNVSTLELGDSALYLCASRIAGVDAGELFFGEGSRLTVL.

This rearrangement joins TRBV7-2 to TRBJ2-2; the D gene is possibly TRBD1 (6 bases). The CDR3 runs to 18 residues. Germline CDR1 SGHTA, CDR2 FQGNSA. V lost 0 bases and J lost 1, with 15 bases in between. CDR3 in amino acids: CASSLAQMGHLNTGELFF. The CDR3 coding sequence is TGTGCCAGCAGCTTAGCGCAAATGGGACACCTGAACACCGGGGAGCTGTTTTTT.

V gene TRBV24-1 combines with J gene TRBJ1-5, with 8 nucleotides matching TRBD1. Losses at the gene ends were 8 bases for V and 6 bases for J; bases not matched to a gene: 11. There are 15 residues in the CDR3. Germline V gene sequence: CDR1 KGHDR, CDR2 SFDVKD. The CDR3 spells CATNCDGQGCQPQHF. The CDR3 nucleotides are TGTGCCACCAACTGCGACGGACAGGGATGTCAGCCCCAGCATTTT.

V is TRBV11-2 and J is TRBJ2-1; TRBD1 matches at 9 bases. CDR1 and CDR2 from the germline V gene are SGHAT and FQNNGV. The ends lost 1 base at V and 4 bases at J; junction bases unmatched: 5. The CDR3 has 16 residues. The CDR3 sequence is CASSLGRGTGYNEQFF. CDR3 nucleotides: TGTGCCAGCAGCTTAGGGCGTGGGACAGGGTACAATGAGCAGTTCTTC. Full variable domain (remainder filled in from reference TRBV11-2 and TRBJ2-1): EAGVAQSPRYKIIEKRQSVAFWCNPISGHATLYWYQQILGQGPKLLIQFQNNGVVDDSQLPKDRFSAERLKGVDSTLKIQPAKLEDSAVYLCASSLGRGTGYNEQFFGPGTRLTVL.

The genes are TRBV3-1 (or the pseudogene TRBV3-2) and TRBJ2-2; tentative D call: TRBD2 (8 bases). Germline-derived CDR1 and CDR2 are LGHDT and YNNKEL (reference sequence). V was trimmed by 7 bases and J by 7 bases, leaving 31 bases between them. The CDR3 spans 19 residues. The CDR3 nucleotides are TGTGCCAGCATCTCGCCCAGCAGGGGGATTAGCGGGAACGGCGGGGAGCTGTTTTTT. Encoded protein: CASISPSRGISGNGGELFF.

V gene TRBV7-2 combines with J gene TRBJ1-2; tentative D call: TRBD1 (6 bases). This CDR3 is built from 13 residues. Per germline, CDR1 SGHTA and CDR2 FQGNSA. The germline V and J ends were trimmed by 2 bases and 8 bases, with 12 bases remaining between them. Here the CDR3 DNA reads TGTGCCAGCAGCTTACGGCAGGGGCTGGGCTACACCTTC. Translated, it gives CASSLRQGLGYTF. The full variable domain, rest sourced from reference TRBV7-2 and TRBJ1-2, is GAGVSQSPSNKVTEKGKDVELRCDPISGHTALYWYRQSLGQGLEFLIYFQGNSAPDKSGLPSDRFSAERTGGSVSTLTIQRTQQEDSAVYLCASSLRQGLGYTFGSGTRLTVV.

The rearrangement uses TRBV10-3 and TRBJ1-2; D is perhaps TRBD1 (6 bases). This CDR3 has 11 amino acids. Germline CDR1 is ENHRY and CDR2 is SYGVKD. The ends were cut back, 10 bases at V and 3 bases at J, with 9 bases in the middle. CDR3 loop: CATSGDYGYTF. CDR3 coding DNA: TGTGCCACCTCAGGGGACTATGGCTACACCTTC.

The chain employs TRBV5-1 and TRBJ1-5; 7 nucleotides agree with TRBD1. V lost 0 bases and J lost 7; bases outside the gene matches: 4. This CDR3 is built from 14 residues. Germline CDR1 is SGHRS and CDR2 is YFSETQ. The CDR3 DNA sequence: TGCGCCAGCAGCTTGGCGGACAGGAGCCAGCCCCAGCATTTT. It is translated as CASSLADRSQPQHF.

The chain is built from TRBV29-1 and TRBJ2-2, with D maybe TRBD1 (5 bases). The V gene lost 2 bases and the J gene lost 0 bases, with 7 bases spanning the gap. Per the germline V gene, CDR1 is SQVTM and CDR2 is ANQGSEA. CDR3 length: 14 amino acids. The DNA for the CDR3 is TGCAGCGTTGAAAGACAGCCGAACACCGGGGAGCTGTTTTTT. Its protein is CSVERQPNTGELFF.

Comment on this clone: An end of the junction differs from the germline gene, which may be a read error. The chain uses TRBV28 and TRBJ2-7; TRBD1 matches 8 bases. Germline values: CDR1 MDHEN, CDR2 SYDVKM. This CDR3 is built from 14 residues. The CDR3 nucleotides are TGTGCCAGCAGCGAGACGGGACAGGCCTTTGAAGTACTCTTC. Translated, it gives CASSETGQAFEVLF.

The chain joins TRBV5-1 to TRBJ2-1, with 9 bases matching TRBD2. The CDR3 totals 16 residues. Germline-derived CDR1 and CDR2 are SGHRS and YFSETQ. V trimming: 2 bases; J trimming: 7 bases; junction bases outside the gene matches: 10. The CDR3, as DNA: TGCGCCAGCAGCTTATTAGCGGGGGCCCCCCCTAATGAGCAGTTCTTC. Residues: CASSLLAGAPPNEQFF.

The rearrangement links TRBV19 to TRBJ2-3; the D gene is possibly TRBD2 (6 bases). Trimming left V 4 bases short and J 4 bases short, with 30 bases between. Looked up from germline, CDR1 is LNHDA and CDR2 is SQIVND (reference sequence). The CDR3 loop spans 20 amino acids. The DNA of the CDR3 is TGTGCCAGTAGTAGATCCCCGGGACTCCTTTCCACCAGGGATGCAGATACGCAGTATTTT. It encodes CASSRSPGLLSTRDADTQYF.

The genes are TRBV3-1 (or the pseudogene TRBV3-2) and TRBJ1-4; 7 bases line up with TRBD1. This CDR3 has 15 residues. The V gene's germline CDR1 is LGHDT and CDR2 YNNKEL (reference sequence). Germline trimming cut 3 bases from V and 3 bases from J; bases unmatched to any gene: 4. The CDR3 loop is CASSQQGGANEKLFF. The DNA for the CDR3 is TGTGCCAGCAGCCAGCAGGGGGGTGCTAATGAAAAACTGTTTTTT.

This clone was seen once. The CDR3 nucleotides read TGTGCCAGCTCACCACCTGAGGGATTCTTCACAGATACGCAGTATTTT. This sequence encodes CASSPPEGFFTDTQYF. This chain uses TRBV18 with TRBJ2-3; TRBD2 is a possible D gene (5 bases). CDR1 and CDR2 from the germline V gene are KGHSH and LQKENI. The CDR3 covers 16 residues. V was cut by 0 bases and J by 2 bases, with 12 bases left in between. The full variable domain, its missing parts supplied by reference TRBV18 and TRBJ2-3, is NAGVMQNPRHLVRRRGQEARLRCSPMKGHSHVYWYRQLPEEGLKFMVYLQKENIIDESGMPKERFSAEFPKEGPSILRIQQVVRGDSAAYFCASSPPEGFFTDTQYFGPGTRLTVL.

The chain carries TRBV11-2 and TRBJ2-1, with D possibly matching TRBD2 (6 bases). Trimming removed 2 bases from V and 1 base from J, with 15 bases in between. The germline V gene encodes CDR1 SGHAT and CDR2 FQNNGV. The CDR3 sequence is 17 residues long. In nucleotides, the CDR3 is TGTGCCAGCAGCTTACCCCCAGGCGGGGCGTCCTACAATGAGCAGTTCTTC. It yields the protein CASSLPPGGASYNEQFF. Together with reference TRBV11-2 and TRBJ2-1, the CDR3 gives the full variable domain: EAGVAQSPRYKIIEKRQSVAFWCNPISGHATLYWYQQILGQGPKLLIQFQNNGVVDDSQLPKDRFSAERLKGVDSTLKIQPAKLEDSAVYLCASSLPPGGASYNEQFFGPGTRLTVL.

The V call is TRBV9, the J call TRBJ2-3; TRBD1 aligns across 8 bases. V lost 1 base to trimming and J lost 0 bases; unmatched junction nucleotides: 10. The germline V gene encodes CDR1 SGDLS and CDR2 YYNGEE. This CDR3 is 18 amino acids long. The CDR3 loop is CASSVSPGTGSSTDTQYF. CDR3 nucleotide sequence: TGTGCCAGCAGCGTAAGTCCCGGGACAGGAAGCAGCACAGATACGCAGTATTTT.

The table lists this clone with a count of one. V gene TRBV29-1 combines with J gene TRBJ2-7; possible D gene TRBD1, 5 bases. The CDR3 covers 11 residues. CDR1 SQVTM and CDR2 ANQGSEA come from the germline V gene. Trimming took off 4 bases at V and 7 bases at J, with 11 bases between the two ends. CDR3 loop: CSVVEGVEQYF. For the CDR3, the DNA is TGCAGCGTTGTTGAAGGGGTAGAGCAGTACTTC.

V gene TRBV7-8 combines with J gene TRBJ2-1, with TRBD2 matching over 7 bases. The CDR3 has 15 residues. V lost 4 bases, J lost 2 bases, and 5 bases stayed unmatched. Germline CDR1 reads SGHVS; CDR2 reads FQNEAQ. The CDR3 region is CASSYWGGAYNEQFF. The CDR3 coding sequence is TGTGCCAGCAGCTACTGGGGGGGGGCCTACAATGAGCAGTTCTTC.